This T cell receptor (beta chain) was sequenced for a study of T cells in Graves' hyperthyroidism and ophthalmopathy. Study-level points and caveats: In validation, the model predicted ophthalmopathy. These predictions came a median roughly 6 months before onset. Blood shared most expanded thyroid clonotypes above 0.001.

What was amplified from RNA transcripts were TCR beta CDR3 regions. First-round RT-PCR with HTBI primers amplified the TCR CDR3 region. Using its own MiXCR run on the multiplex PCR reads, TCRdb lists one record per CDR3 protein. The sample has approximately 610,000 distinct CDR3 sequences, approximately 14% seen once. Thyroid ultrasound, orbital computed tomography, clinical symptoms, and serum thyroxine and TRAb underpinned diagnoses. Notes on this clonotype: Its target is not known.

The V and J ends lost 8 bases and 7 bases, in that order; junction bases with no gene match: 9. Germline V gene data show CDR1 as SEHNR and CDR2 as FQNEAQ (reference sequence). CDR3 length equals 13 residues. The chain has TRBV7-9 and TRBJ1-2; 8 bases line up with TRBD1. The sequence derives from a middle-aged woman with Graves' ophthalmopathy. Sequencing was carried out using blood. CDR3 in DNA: TGTGCCAGCGGAAAGGACAGGGTCGCTGGCTACACCTTC. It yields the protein CASGKDRVAGYTF.